Below are 12 T cell receptor beta chains sequenced from a single sample in a study of monozygotic twins with inflammatory bowel disease. Using the 5' RACE reads, TCRdb records one entry per CDR3 protein without DNA. This table holds around 410,000 distinct CDR3 sequences. Sequenced input: blood. The receptors were gathered from a human donor with ulcerative colitis or Crohn's disease, or a healthy co-twin of an affected twin (not recorded which).

V is TRBV5-1 and J is TRBJ2-3; TCRdb's assignment of TRBD2 cannot be checked, as there is no DNA. CDR1 and CDR2 (germline): SGHRS, YFSETQ. The CDR3 covers 16 residues. The CDR3 is CASSLWGGGATDTQYF.

The chain combines TRBV28 with TRBJ2-3; with no DNA, the TCRdb D assignment of TRBD1 cannot be verified. CDR3 length equals 17 residues. CDR1 and CDR2 from the germline V gene are MDHEN and SYDVKM. The CDR3 protein is CASSPLGSGGLTDTQYF.

The CDR3 protein is CASSLWGDRTSSYEQYF. The chain uses TRBV7-6 and TRBJ2-7; the D call of TRBD1 rests on TCRdb alone, since no DNA is present to check it. In germline, CDR1 is SGHVS, CDR2 FNYEAQ. The CDR3 has 17 amino acids. The whole variable domain, remainder taken from reference TRBV7-6 and TRBJ2-7, is GAGVSQSPRYKVTKRGQDVALRCDPISGHVSLYWYRQALGQGPEFLTYFNYEAQQDKSGLPNDRFSAERPEGSISTLTIQRTEQRDSAMYRCASSLWGDRTSSYEQYFGPGTRLTVT.

The V gene is TRBV4-1, the J gene TRBJ1-2. Germline V gives CDR1 MGHRA, CDR2 YSYEKL. The CDR3 extends over 15 amino acids. CDR3: CASSQDSATNYGYTF.

The J gene is TRBJ2-1, the V gene TRBV18; the D call of TRBD1 rests on TCRdb alone, since no DNA is present to check it. This CDR3 is 15 amino acids long. Germline CDR1 KGHSH, CDR2 LQKENI. CDR3 in amino acids: CASSPMGGSYNEQFF.

V and J are TRBV5-1 and TRBJ2-7. CDR1 and CDR2 (germline): SGHRS, YFSETQ. The CDR3 has 13 residues. CDR3 sequence: CASSLEGAYEQYF.

The chain combines TRBV7-2 with TRBJ2-7. Germline assignment: CDR1 SGHTA and CDR2 FQGNSA. The CDR3 runs to 14 residues. This CDR3 reads CASSLAGLDYEQYF.

The rearrangement links TRBV7-9 to TRBJ2-1; absent DNA, TCRdb's TRBD1 call cannot be checked. The CDR3 is 17 residues long. The germline V gene has CDR1 SEHNR and CDR2 FQNEAQ (reference sequence). CDR3 amino acids: CASSSAMTGGSYNEQFF.

This chain connects TRBV11-2 to TRBJ1-5. Germline V CDR1 and CDR2: SGHAT, FQNNGV. This CDR3 is 15 amino acids long. Here the CDR3 reads CASSLAIGSNQPQHF.

The gene calls are TRBV10-3 and TRBJ1-2; the TCRdb D gene call, TRBD1, has no DNA to confirm it. Germline lookup yields CDR1 ENHRY and CDR2 SYGVKD. The length of the CDR3 is 14 residues. The CDR3: CAISVQGAVYGYTF.

This sequence joins TRBV29-1 and TRBJ1-2; TCRdb returns TRBD1, unconfirmable since there is no DNA. Per the germline V gene, CDR1 is SQVTM and CDR2 is ANQGSEA. The CDR3 covers 11 residues. The CDR3 region is CSVDVGDGYTF.

The V gene is TRBV11-3, the J gene TRBJ2-3. Germline V gene sequence: CDR1 SGHNT, CDR2 YENEEA. The CDR3 consists of 14 residues. This CDR3 reads CASSFSASGDTQYF.